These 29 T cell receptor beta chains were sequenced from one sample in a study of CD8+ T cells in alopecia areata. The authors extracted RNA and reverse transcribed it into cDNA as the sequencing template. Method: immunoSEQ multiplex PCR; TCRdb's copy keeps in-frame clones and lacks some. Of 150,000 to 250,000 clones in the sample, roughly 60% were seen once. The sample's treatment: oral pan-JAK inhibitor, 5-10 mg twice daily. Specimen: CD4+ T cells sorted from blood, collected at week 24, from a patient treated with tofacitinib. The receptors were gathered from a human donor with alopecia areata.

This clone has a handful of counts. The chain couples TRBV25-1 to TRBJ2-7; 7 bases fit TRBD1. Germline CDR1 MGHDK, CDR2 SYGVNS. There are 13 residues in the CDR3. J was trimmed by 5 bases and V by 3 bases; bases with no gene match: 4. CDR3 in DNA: TGTGCCAGCAGTGACTTCGACAGGGACGAGCAGTACTTC. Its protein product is CASSDFDRDEQYF.

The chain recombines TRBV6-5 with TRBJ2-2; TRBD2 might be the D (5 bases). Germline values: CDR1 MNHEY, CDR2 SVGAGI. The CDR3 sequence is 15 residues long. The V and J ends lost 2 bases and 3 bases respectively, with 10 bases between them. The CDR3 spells CASSYLGLYTGELFF. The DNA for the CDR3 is TGTGCCAGCAGTTACCTTGGACTGTACACCGGGGAGCTGTTTTTT.

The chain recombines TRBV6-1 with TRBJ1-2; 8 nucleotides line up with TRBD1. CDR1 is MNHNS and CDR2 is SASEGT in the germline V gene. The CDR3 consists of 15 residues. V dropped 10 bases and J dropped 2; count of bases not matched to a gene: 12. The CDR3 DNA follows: TGTGCCAACCGCCCACCCGGGGACAGGAACTATGGCTACACCTTC. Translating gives CANRPPGDRNYGYTF.

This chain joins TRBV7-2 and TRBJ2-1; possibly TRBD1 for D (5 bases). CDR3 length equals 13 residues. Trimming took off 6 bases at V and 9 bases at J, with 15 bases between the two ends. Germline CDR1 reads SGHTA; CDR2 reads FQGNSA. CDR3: CASRRTGPGEQFF. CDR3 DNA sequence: TGTGCCAGCAGGAGAACAGGCCCTGGTGAGCAGTTCTTC. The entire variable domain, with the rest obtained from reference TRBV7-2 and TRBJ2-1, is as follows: GAGVSQSPSNKVTEKGKDVELRCDPISGHTALYWYRQSLGQGLEFLIYFQGNSAPDKSGLPSDRFSAERTGGSVSTLTIQRTQQEDSAVYLCASRRTGPGEQFFGPGTRLTVL.

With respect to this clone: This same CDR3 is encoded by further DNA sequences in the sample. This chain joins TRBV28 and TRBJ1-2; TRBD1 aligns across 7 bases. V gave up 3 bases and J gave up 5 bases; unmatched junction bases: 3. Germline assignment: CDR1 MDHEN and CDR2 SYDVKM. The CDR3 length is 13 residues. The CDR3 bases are TGTGCCAGCAGTTTGACAGGGCCTTATGGCTACACCTTC. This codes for CASSLTGPYGYTF.

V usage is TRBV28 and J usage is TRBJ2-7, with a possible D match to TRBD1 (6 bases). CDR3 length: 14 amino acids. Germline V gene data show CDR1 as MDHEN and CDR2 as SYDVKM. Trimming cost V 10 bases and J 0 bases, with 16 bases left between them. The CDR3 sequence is CAIQTGRGSYEQYF. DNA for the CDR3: TGTGCCATCCAGACGGGCAGGGGCTCCTACGAGCAGTACTTC.

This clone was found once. CDR3 amino acids: CSVVTGSGGTTDTQYF. The CDR3 nucleotides read TGCAGCGTTGTAACAGGTAGCGGGGGGACCACAGATACGCAGTATTTT. The V call is TRBV29-1, the J call TRBJ2-3, with 10 positions matching TRBD2. The germline gives CDR1 SQVTM, CDR2 ANQGSEA. The CDR3 loop spans 16 amino acids. V trimming: 4 bases; J trimming: 2 bases; junction bases outside the gene matches: 9.

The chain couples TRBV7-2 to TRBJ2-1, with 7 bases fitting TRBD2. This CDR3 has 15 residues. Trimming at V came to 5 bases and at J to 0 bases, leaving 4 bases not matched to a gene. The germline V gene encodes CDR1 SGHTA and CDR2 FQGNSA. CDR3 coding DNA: TGTGCCAGCAGCCCCCTAGCGGACTCCTACAATGAGCAGTTCTTC. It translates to CASSPLADSYNEQFF.

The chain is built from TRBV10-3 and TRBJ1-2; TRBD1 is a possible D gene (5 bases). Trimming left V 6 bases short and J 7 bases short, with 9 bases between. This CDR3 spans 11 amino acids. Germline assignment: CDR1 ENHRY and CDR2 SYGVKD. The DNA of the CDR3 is TGTGCCATCAGCCCCGGGACTGGCTACACCTTC. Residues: CAISPGTGYTF.

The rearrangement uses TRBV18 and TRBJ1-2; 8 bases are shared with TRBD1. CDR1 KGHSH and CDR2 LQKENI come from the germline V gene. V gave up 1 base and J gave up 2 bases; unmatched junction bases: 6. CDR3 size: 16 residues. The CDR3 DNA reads TGTGCCAGCTCACCACTTGCCGGGACAGGCAACTATGGCTACACCTTC. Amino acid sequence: CASSPLAGTGNYGYTF.

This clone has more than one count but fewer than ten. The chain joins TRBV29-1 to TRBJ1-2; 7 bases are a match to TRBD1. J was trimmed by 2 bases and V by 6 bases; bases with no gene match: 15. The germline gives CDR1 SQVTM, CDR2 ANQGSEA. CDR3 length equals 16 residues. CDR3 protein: CSVDGGGSPLNYGYTF. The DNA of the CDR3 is TGCAGCGTGGATGGAGGGGGCTCCCCTCTGAACTATGGCTACACCTTC. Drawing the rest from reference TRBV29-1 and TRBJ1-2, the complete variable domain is SAVISQKPSRDICQRGTSLTIQCQVDSQVTMMFWYRQQPGQSLTLIATANQGSEATYESGFVIDKFPISRPNLTFSTLTVSNMSPEDSSIYLCSVDGGGSPLNYGYTFGSGTRLTVV.

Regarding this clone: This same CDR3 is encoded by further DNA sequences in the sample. CDR3 residues: CAWSVGAGETQYF. DNA of the CDR3: TGTGCCTGGAGTGTAGGGGCTGGAGAGACCCAGTACTTC. The rearrangement links TRBV30 to TRBJ2-5; a weak D match, TRBD1 (5 bases). The CDR3 totals 13 residues. CDR1 and CDR2 (germline): GTSNPN, SVGIG (reference sequence). The V gene lost 0 bases and the J gene lost 4 bases, with 9 bases spanning the gap.

The CDR3 sequence is CASSLALAGYGELFF. CDR3 sequence (DNA): TGTGCCAGCAGCTTAGCACTAGCGGGGTACGGGGAGCTGTTTTTT. The V call is TRBV7-8, the J call TRBJ2-2; 10 bases map to TRBD2. Germline V CDR1 and CDR2: SGHVS, FQNEAQ. V gave up 0 bases and J gave up 7 bases; unmatched junction bases: 2. The CDR3 covers 15 residues.

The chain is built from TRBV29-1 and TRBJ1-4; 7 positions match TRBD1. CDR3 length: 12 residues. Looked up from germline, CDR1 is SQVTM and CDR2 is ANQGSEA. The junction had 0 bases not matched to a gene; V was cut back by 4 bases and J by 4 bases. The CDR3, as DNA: TGCAGCGTTGCAGGGGGTAATGAAAAACTGTTTTTT. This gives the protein CSVAGGNEKLFF.

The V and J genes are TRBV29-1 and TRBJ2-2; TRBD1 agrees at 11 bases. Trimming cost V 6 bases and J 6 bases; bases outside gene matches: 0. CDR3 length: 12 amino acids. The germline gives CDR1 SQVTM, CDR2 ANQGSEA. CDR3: CSVDRGPGELFF. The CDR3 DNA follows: TGCAGCGTGGACAGGGGGCCCGGGGAGCTGTTTTTT.

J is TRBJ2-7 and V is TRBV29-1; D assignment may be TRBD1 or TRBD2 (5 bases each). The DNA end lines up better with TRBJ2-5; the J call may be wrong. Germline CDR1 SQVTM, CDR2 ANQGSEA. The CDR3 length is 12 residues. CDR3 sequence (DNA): TGCAGCGTTGTGAGGGGACGGGAGACCCAGTACTTC. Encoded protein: CSVVRGRETQYF.

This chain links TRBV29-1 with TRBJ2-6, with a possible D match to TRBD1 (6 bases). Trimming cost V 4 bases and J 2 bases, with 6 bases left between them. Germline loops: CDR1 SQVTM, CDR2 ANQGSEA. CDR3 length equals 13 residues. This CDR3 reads CSVAGAGANVLTF. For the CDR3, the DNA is TGCAGCGTTGCAGGGGCTGGGGCCAACGTCCTGACTTTC.

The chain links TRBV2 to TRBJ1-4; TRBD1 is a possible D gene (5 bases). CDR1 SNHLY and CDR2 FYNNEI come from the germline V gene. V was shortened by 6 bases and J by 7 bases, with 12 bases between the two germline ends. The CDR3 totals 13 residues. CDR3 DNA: TGTGCCAGCAGACCGAGCGGGGGTGAAAAACTGTTTTTT. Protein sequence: CASRPSGGEKLFF.

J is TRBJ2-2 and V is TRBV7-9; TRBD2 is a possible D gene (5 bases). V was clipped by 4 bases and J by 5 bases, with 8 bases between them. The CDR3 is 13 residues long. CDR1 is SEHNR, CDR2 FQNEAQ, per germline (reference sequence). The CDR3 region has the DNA TGTGCCAGCAGCTCACTAGGGACCGGGGAGCTGTTTTTT. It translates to CASSSLGTGELFF.

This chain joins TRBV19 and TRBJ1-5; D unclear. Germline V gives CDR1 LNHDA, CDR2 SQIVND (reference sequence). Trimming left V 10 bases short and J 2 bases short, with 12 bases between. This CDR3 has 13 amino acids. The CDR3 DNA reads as TGTGCCACTAGAGGTGGCGGCAATCAGCCCCAGCATTTT. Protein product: CATRGGGNQPQHF.

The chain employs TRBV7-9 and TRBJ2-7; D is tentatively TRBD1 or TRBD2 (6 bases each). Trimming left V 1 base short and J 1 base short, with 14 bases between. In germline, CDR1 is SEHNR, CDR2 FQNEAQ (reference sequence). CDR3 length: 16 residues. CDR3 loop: CASSLEGGTYSYEQYF. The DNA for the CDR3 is TGTGCCAGCAGCTTAGAAGGGGGGACATATTCCTACGAGCAGTACTTC.

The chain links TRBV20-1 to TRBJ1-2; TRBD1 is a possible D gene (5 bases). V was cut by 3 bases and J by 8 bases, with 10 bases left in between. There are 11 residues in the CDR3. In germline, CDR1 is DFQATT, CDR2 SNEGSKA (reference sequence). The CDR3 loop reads CSARGLRGYTF. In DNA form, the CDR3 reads TGCAGTGCTAGGGGACTCAGGGGCTACACCTTC.

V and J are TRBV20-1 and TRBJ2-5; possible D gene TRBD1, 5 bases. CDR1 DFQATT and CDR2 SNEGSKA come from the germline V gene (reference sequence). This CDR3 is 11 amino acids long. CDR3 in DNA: TGCAGCACTGTCAACAGGGAGACCCAGTACTTC. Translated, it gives CSTVNRETQYF.

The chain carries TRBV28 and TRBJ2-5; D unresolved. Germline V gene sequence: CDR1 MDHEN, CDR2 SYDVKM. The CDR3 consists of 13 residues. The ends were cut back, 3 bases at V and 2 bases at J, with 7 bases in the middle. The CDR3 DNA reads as TGTGCCAGCAGTTTCTCCGGGCAAGAGACCCAGTACTTC. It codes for CASSFSGQETQYF.

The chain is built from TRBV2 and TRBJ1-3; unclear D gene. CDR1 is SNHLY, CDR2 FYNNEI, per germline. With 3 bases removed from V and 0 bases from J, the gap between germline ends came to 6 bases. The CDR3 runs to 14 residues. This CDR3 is CASSDGYSGNTIYF. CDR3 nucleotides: TGTGCCAGCAGTGATGGGTACTCTGGAAACACCATATATTTT. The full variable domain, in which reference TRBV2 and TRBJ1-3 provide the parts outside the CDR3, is EPEVTQTPSHQVTQMGQEVILRCVPISNHLYFYWYRQILGQKVEFLVSFYNNEISEKSEIFDDQFSVERPDGSNFTLKIRSTKLEDSAMYFCASSDGYSGNTIYFGEGSWLTVV.

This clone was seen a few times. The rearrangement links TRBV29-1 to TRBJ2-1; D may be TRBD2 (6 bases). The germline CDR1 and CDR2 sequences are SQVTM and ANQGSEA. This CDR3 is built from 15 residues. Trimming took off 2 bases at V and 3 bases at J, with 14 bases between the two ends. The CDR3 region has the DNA TGCAGCGTTGAAACGTTTGGAGGGAGCTACAATGAGCAGTTCTTC. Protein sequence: CSVETFGGSYNEQFF.

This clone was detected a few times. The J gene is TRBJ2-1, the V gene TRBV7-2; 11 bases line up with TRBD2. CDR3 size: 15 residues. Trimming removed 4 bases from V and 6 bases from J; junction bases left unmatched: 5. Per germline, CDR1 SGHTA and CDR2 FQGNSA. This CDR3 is CASSSTSGGINEQFF. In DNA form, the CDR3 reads TGTGCCAGCAGCTCCACTAGCGGGGGAATCAATGAGCAGTTCTTC.

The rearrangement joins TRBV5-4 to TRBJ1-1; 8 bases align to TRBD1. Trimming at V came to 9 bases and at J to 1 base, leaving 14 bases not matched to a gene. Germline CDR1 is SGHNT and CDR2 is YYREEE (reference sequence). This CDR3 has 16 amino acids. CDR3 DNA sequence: TGTGCCATCTCGGTAGGGACAGGCACCAAGAACACTGAAGCTTTCTTT. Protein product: CAISVGTGTKNTEAFF.

The CDR3 region is CASSDGGDTDTQYF. The CDR3 coding sequence is TGTGCCAGCAGTGACGGGGGCGACACAGATACGCAGTATTTT. V gene TRBV6-4 combines with J gene TRBJ2-3, with D maybe TRBD1 (6 bases). Germline CDR1 is MRHNA and CDR2 is SNTAGT. This CDR3 is built from 14 residues. The V end was cut by 2 bases, the J end by 2 bases, with 8 bases between.